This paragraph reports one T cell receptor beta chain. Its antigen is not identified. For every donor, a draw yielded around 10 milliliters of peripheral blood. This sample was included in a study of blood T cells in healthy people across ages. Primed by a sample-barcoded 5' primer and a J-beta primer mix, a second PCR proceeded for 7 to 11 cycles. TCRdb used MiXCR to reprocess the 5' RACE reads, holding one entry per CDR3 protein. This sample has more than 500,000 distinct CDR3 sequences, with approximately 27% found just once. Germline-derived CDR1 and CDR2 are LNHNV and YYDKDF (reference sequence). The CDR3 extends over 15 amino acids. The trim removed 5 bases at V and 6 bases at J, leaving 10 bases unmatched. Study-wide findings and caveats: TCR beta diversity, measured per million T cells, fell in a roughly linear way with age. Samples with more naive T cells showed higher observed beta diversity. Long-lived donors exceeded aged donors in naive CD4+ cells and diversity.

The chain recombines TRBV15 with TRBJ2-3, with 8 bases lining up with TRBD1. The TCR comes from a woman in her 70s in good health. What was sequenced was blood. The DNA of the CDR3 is TGTGCCACCAGCGACAGGGGTGGGGGATCCGATACGCAGTATTTT. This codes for CATSDRGGGSDTQYF.